The 24 T cell receptor beta chains given below trace back to one sample, sequenced in a study of OX40 agonist ivuxolimab in advanced cancers. Clones were read by immunoSEQ multiplex PCR, and TCRdb kept only the in-frame ones, dropping some. There are 81,000 or so clones in the sample; 85% to 90% occur only once, and less than 0.6% lies in the top ten. Here the sequenced sample was CD4+ or CD8+ T cells sorted from blood, taken in a trial of the OX40 agonist ivuxolimab. The receptors stem from an adult with an advanced solid tumor such as melanoma, head and neck, liver or kidney cancer.

The J gene is TRBJ1-1, the V gene TRBV5-1; no definite D call. The CDR3 runs to 12 residues. The V end lost 2 bases, the J end lost 4 bases, and 6 bases lay between the germline ends. Germline CDR1 reads SGHRS; CDR2 reads YFSETQ. The DNA of the CDR3 is TGCGCCAGCAGCTTTTCCGCCACTGAAGCTTTCTTT. As protein: CASSFSATEAFF.

The chain combines TRBV6-1 with TRBJ2-1; D possibly corresponds to TRBD1 (5 bases). The germline V and J ends were trimmed by 4 bases and 0 bases, with 10 bases remaining between them. The germline CDR1 and CDR2 sequences are MNHNS and SASEGT. The CDR3 sequence is 15 residues long. The CDR3 reads CASSVDRSSYNEQFF. The CDR3 DNA reads as TGTGCCAGCAGTGTAGACAGAAGCTCCTACAATGAGCAGTTCTTC.

This chain connects TRBV5-4 to TRBJ1-1; D gene uncertain. The CDR3 is 15 residues long. Germline lookup yields CDR1 SGHNT and CDR2 YYREEE (reference sequence). Trimming stripped 0 bases from V and 1 base from J, with 10 bases between. The CDR3 reads CASSLDQPANTEAFF. CDR3 in DNA: TGTGCCAGCAGCTTGGATCAACCGGCGAACACTGAAGCTTTCTTT.

The chain carries TRBV29-1 and TRBJ1-2; 8 bases line up with TRBD1. The germline gives CDR1 SQVTM, CDR2 ANQGSEA. Trimming at V came to 7 bases and at J to 8 bases, leaving 15 bases not matched to a gene. The CDR3 runs to 14 residues. The CDR3 nucleotides read TGCAGCGCCGTGGATCAGGGGGCGCGCAGCGGCTACACCTTC. Protein product: CSAVDQGARSGYTF.

The chain couples TRBV6-6 to TRBJ2-3, with 10 bases fitting TRBD1. The CDR3 has 14 amino acids. From germline, CDR1 is MNHNY and CDR2 SVGAGI (reference sequence). Losses at the gene ends were 5 bases for V and 4 bases for J; bases not matched to a gene: 3. Here the CDR3 reads CASSGDRGPDTQYF. Written as DNA, the CDR3 is TGTGCCAGCAGTGGGGACAGGGGCCCAGATACGCAGTATTTT.

The chain couples TRBV14 to TRBJ2-1, with 9 bases lining up with TRBD1. The CDR3 totals 15 residues. Germline assignment: CDR1 SGHDN and CDR2 FVKESK. Germline trimming cut 4 bases from V and 5 bases from J; bases unmatched to any gene: 6. The CDR3 nucleotides are TGTGCCAGCAGCCCTGGGACAGGGTGGAACAATGAGCAGTTCTTC. Its protein is CASSPGTGWNNEQFF.

The chain couples TRBV7-3 to TRBJ2-3, with D hard to call. V lost 1 base to trimming and J lost 4 bases, with 3 bases between them. From germline, CDR1 is SGHTA and CDR2 FQGTGA. The CDR3 is 12 amino acids. The CDR3 is CASSLRADTQYF. The CDR3 DNA reads TGTGCCAGCAGCTTAAGGGCAGATACGCAGTATTTT.

The chain couples TRBV6-6 to TRBJ2-7, with a weak D call TRBD2 (6 bases). Per germline, CDR1 MNHNY and CDR2 SVGAGI (reference sequence). The CDR3 is 15 amino acids. Trimming took off 7 bases at V and 0 bases at J, with 16 bases between the two ends. Here the CDR3 DNA reads TGTGCCAGCACACCCGGGGGATCCAGCTCCTACGAGCAGTACTTC. Translating it yields CASTPGGSSSYEQYF.

CDR3 coding DNA: TGCGCCAGCAGCTTGGGGGGGAGCACAGATACGCAGTATTTT. It encodes CASSLGGSTDTQYF. The gene calls are TRBV5-1 and TRBJ2-3; D tentatively reads TRBD1 or TRBD2 (5 bases each). Looked up from germline, CDR1 is SGHRS and CDR2 is YFSETQ. This CDR3 spans 14 amino acids. Trimming took off 0 bases at V and 0 bases at J, with 5 bases between the two ends.

The DNA of the CDR3 is TGTGCCAGCAGCTTGACAGGGGGTGAAGCTTTCTTT. Encoded protein: CASSLTGGEAFF. This chain links TRBV5-6 with TRBJ1-1; 8 bases align to TRBD1. Germline values: CDR1 SGHDT, CDR2 YYEEEE. The trim removed 1 base at V and 7 bases at J, leaving 0 bases unmatched. The CDR3 has 12 amino acids.

V and J are TRBV6-5 and TRBJ2-2; weak D call: TRBD1 (6 bases). CDR3 length: 15 amino acids. V dropped 8 bases and J dropped 6 bases, with 19 bases sitting between them. Germline assignment: CDR1 MNHEY and CDR2 SVGAGI. In nucleotides, the CDR3 is TGTGCCAGCCACCCTGGGACAAAGCGTTCCGGGGAGCTGTTTTTT. Protein product: CASHPGTKRSGELFF.

This chain links TRBV12-5 with TRBJ2-5; TRBD1 might be the D (6 bases). The V end lost 4 bases, the J end lost 2 bases, and 14 bases lay between the germline ends. CDR3 length: 15 amino acids. CDR1 is LGHNT, CDR2 FRNRAP, per germline. CDR3 in amino acids: CASGSLTGFQETQYF. The CDR3, as DNA: TGTGCTAGTGGTTCTCTCACAGGGTTTCAAGAGACCCAGTACTTC.

V usage is TRBV7-2 and J usage is TRBJ2-7, with D uncertain. V shed 3 bases and J shed 0 bases, with 12 bases lying between them. The CDR3 is 15 residues long. Germline-derived CDR1 and CDR2 are SGHTA and FQGNSA. CDR3 nucleotides: TGTGCCAGCAGCTTTTCTTCACTAAGCTCCTACGAGCAGTACTTC. Protein product: CASSFSSLSSYEQYF.

V gene TRBV5-1 combines with J gene TRBJ1-6, with D perhaps matching TRBD1 (5 bases). The V end lost 1 base, the J end lost 8 bases, and 13 bases lay between the germline ends. Per germline, CDR1 SGHRS and CDR2 YFSETQ. The CDR3 consists of 15 residues. CDR3 protein: CASSLIGAWDSPLHF. CDR3 in DNA: TGCGCCAGCAGCTTGATCGGGGCCTGGGATTCACCCCTCCACTTT.

The V gene is TRBV6-5, the J gene TRBJ2-7; no clear D. V lost 4 bases, J lost 1 base, and 14 bases lay in between. The CDR3 is made up of 15 amino acids. The V gene's germline CDR1 is MNHEY and CDR2 SVGAGI. The CDR3 DNA reads TGTGCCAGCAGTTCCCGCGGCAGACTTTCCTACGAGCAGTACTTC. Protein product: CASSSRGRLSYEQYF.

This clone was detected once. The rearrangement joins TRBV14 to TRBJ2-5, with D perhaps TRBD1 (5 bases). V was cut by 2 bases and J by 1 base, with 17 bases left in between. Germline V gene data show CDR1 as SGHDN and CDR2 as FVKESK. CDR3 length: 17 amino acids. CDR3 in amino acids: CASSQTGHSSTQETQYF. The CDR3 DNA sequence: TGTGCCAGCAGCCAAACAGGACATTCCAGCACCCAAGAGACCCAGTACTTC. Using reference TRBV14 and TRBJ2-5 for the parts outside the CDR3, the full variable domain is EAGVTQFPSHSVIEKGQTVTLRCDPISGHDNLYWYRRVMGKEIKFLLHFVKESKQDESGMPNNRFLAERTGGTYSTLKVQPAELEDSGVYFCASSQTGHSSTQETQYFGPGTRLLVL.

This clone was observed a handful of times. The genes are TRBV19 and TRBJ2-7; no reliable D call. The CDR3 loop spans 11 amino acids. Trimming removed 5 bases from V and 5 bases from J, with 7 bases in between. CDR1 LNHDA and CDR2 SQIVND come from the germline V gene (reference sequence). CDR3 sequence (DNA): TGTGCCAGTAGTCGGTTAGACGAGCAGTACTTC. Its protein is CASSRLDEQYF.

This clone was recorded only once. The chain is built from TRBV6-1 and TRBJ2-3; D gene uncertain. Per germline, CDR1 MNHNS and CDR2 SASEGT. V was shortened by 6 bases and J by 0 bases, with 7 bases between the two germline ends. The CDR3 consists of 13 residues. Here the CDR3 DNA reads TGTGCCAGCAGAGGGATTAGCACAGATACGCAGTATTTT. Amino acid sequence: CASRGISTDTQYF.

This chain connects TRBV18 to TRBJ2-3; D remains unclear. Looked up from germline, CDR1 is KGHSH and CDR2 is LQKENI. The CDR3 is 12 residues long. Trimming took 3 bases from V and 5 from J, leaving 6 bases between them. The CDR3 region has the DNA TGTGCCAGCTCACCCGGCGTAGATACGCAGTATTTT. Its translation: CASSPGVDTQYF.

The chain employs TRBV28 and TRBJ2-3; tentatively, D is TRBD1 or TRBD2 (5 bases each). This CDR3 spans 15 amino acids. Germline values: CDR1 MDHEN, CDR2 SYDVKM. V was shortened by 5 bases and J by 1 base, with 13 bases between the two germline ends. The CDR3 bases are TGTGCCAGCAGTCCCGGGACGCGGGGCACAGATACGCAGTATTTT. It yields the protein CASSPGTRGTDTQYF.

The rearrangement uses TRBV7-8 and TRBJ2-1; TRBD1 or TRBD2 may be the D gene (5 bases each). Trimming took 0 bases from V and 8 from J, leaving 11 bases between them. The germline gives CDR1 SGHVS, CDR2 FQNEAQ. The CDR3 loop spans 14 amino acids. In DNA form, the CDR3 reads TGTGCCAGCAGCTTAGCTCTCCGGGGCCATGAGCAGTTCTTC. It yields the protein CASSLALRGHEQFF.

This CDR3 reads CASSLAGQGYTEAFF. The CDR3 DNA reads TGCGCCAGCAGCTTGGCAGGACAGGGGTACACTGAAGCTTTCTTT. The V and J genes are TRBV5-1 and TRBJ1-1, with 9 bases lining up with TRBD1. CDR1 SGHRS and CDR2 YFSETQ come from the germline V gene. This CDR3 region has 15 residues. Unmatched junction bases numbered 3, after V lost 0 bases and J lost 3 bases.

V usage is TRBV7-3 and J usage is TRBJ2-6; 7 nucleotides match TRBD2. Germline loops: CDR1 SGHTA, CDR2 FQGTGA. V gave up 5 bases and J gave up 0 bases; unmatched junction bases: 13. The CDR3 totals 19 residues. CDR3 in amino acids: CASSPRTSGVPSGANVLTF. CDR3 nucleotides: TGTGCCAGCAGCCCCAGGACTAGTGGGGTGCCCTCTGGGGCCAACGTCCTGACTTTC.

The rearrangement uses TRBV2 and TRBJ2-7; no definite D call. In germline, CDR1 is SNHLY, CDR2 FYNNEI. V was trimmed by 8 bases and J by 2 bases, leaving 13 bases between them. The CDR3 has 13 residues. CDR3 bases: TGTGCCAGCCCAAGGACGTACCCCTACGAGCAGTACTTC. It encodes CASPRTYPYEQYF.